Reported below is one T cell receptor beta chain. The target antigen is unknown. Sequencing used immunoSEQ multiplex PCR; TCRdb keeps in-frame clones, though not all of them. In the table there are 200,000 or so clones, approximately 94% of which are singletons. This specimen belongs to a study of T cell responses to AZD1222 COVID-19 vaccine. General study points: Vaccine-related CD4 TCRs covered spike, predominating at 160-218 and 743-854. Seropositive AZD1222 recipients at baseline numbered only six or seven. The donor group comprised mostly white British people and more females; the analysis possibly underestimated clonal diversity. Researchers took repertoire samples only after the peak T cell response had come.

The sequence derives from an adult in good health. Sequenced material: peripheral blood, taken on day 0 of AZD1222 vaccination.

The CDR3 spells CASSQGYGYTF. CDR3 nucleotides: TGTGCCAGCAGTCAGGGTTACGGCTACACCTTC. The chain is built from TRBV9 and TRBJ1-2, with a tentative D call TRBD1 (5 bases). This CDR3 is built from 11 residues. Trimming cost V 5 bases and J 8 bases, with 10 bases left between them. In germline, CDR1 is SGDLS, CDR2 YYNGEE.